A single T cell receptor beta chain is shown here with its context. How the authors handled the data: Estimation of nucleated cell counts was performed using reference gene primer amplification. Clones were sequenced by immunoSEQ multiplex PCR, and TCRdb holds only the in-frame ones, with some missing. V and J calls and clone size are given by that table; D and trimming were obtained from the DNA. The data contain fewer than 150,000 clones, 84% of them singletons. The data were obtained in a study of blood T cell repertoires in COVID-19. The sequenced material came from peripheral blood. The source of this sequence is a human donor in a cohort sampled during active COVID-19.

The CDR3 reads CATRIRVQETQYF. The CDR3 DNA follows: TGCGCCACCAGGATCCGGGTCCAAGAGACCCAGTACTTC. The chain recombines TRBV5-1 with TRBJ2-5; D gene ambiguous. This CDR3 has 13 residues. CDR1 is SGHRS and CDR2 is YFSETQ in the germline V gene. Between the trimmed V and J ends, which lost 9 bases and 1 base, there was a span of 13 bases.